This TCR beta chain stems from a study of human T cells and chemical hapten exposure. Specified time point: patch test 3, about 24 weeks after DPC sensitization. The treatment was: therapeutic diphenylcyclopropenone sensitization with weekly scalp DPC. Trimming pared 3 bases from V and 6 bases from J, leaving 21 bases between. CDR1 and CDR2 (germline): MNHNS, SASEGT. This CDR3 region has 18 residues. During construction of the library, unique molecular identifiers were attached to individual cDNA molecules for quantitative, reproducible TCR counting. MiXCR, applied by TCRdb to the RACE reads, yields one record per CDR3 protein. The repertoire holds tens of thousands of distinct CDR3 sequences, under 15% seen once, with 2.4% in the top ten.

V usage is TRBV6-1 and J usage is TRBJ1-6; maybe TRBD1 (5 bases). The specimen comprised whole blood, sampled in connection with sensitization to the hapten diphenylcyclopropenone (DPC). The clonotype originates from a man aged 30 to 39 with alopecia areata. Some clones in this sample may be carry-over from other donors' samples. The CDR3 region is CASSDSYLGWGSNSPLHF. CDR3 coding DNA: TGTGCCAGCAGTGACTCCTACCTCGGATGGGGGTCTAATTCACCCCTCCACTTT.